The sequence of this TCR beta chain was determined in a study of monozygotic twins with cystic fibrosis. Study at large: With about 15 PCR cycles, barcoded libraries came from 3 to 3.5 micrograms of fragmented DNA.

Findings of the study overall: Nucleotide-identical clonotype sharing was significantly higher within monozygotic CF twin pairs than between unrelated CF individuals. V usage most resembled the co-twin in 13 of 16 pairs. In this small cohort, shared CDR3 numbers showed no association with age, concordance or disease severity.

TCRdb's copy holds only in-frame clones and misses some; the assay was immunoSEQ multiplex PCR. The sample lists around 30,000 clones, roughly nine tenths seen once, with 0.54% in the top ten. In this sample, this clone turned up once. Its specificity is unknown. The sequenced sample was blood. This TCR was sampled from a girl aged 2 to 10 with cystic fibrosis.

The CDR3 sequence is CASSQRQGPIEGNYYGYTF. The CDR3 bases are TGCGCCAGCAGCCAACGACAGGGGCCCATAGAGGGGAATTACTATGGCTACACCTTC. The chain links TRBV4-3 to TRBJ1-2; TRBD1 aligns across 8 bases. V was clipped by 2 bases and J by 3 bases; unmatched bases: 17. The CDR3 covers 19 residues. CDR1 is LGHNA, CDR2 YSLEER, per germline.